This T cell receptor beta chain originates from a study of Graves' ophthalmopathy and Graves' hyperthyroidism. Study-wide results and limits: The model's ophthalmopathy progression predictions had 55% to 71% sensitivity and over 72% specificity. Detected in blood as well were most expanded thyroid clonotypes with frequency above 0.001.

The sequenced template was RNA, covering the TCR beta CDR3 region. Investigators did first-round RT-PCR with HTBI primers, then second-round multiplex PCR. TCRdb itself ran the multiplex PCR reads through MiXCR, one entry per CDR3 protein. The sample holds a few hundred thousand distinct CDR3 sequences, 15% to 20% seen once. Having ophthalmopathy, the donors showed moderate-to-severe activity, CAS ≥3 and NOSPECS ≥4, with disease lasting under 3 months. This clonotype was seen many times. Antigen: not known. The V gene end was trimmed by 7 bases and the J gene end by 4 bases; junction bases not matched to a gene: 6. The germline CDR1 and CDR2 sequences are MNHEY and SMNVEV (reference sequence). The CDR3 is made up of 14 amino acids.

The chain combines TRBV27 with TRBJ2-5, with 10 bases identical to TRBD1. The specimen was peripheral blood. The TCR was taken from a woman aged 18 to 35 with Graves' ophthalmopathy. CDR3 DNA sequence: TGTGCCAGCACCGGACAGGGGGATCCAGAGACCCAGTACTTC. This encodes CASTGQGDPETQYF.